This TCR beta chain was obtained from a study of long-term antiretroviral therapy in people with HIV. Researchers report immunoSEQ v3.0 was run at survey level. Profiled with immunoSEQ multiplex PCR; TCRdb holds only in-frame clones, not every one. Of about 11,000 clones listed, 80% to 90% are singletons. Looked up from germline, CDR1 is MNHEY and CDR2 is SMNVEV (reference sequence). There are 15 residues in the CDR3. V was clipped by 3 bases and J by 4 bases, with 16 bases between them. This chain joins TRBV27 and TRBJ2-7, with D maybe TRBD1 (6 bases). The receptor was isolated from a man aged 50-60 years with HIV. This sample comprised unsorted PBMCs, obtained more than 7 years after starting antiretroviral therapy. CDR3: CASSFSSGARYEQYF. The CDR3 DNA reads TGTGCCAGCAGTTTTAGTTCAGGGGCTCGGTACGAGCAGTACTTC.